A selection of T cell receptor beta chains follows, all from one sample in a study of cytomegalovirus exposure and HLA in healthy donors. Data came from immunoSEQ multiplex PCR; TCRdb stores just in-frame clones and leaves some out. The table has some 130,000 clones, approximately 70% seen once. Sequencing used PBMCs. The receptor set was obtained from a woman aged 55-69 years in good health and CMV-seropositive. Both conserved end residues are part of each CDR3. A D gene is named only where the DNA matches it firmly. Where a row states a size, it is once, few, many or the class of an expanded clone; other rows omit it.

15	TRBJ2-3	.	TRBD2	TRBV7-6	CASSFLTSATDTQYF	TGTGCCAGCAGCTTCCTTACTAGCGCCACAGATACGCAGTATTTT
16	TRBJ1-2	.	.	TRBV18	CASSPLDSTRGYGYTF	TGTGCCAGCTCACCACTGGACAGCACTAGGGGGTATGGCTACACCTTC
14	TRBJ1-2	few	TRBD1	TRBV2	CASREGTVNYGYTF	TGTGCCAGCAGAGAAGGGACAGTTAACTATGGCTACACCTTC
16	TRBJ1-2	few	TRBD1	TRBV6-4	CASSDSLRQGAGGYTF	TGTGCCAGCAGTGACTCCCTCCGACAGGGGGCTGGGGGCTACACCTTC
13	TRBJ1-3	.	.	TRBV19	CASISDSGNTIYF	TGTGCCAGTATAAGCGACTCTGGAAACACCATATATTTT
18	TRBJ2-5	.	TRBD2	TRBV4-1	CASSQDATSGRLGETQYF	TGCGCCAGCAGCCAAGATGCAACTAGCGGGAGATTAGGGGAGACCCAGTACTTC
13	TRBJ2-7	.	.	TRBV4-2	CASSHPPSYEQYF	TGTGCCAGCAGCCACCCCCCTTCCTACGAGCAGTACTTC
15	TRBJ2-1	.	TRBD2	TRBV6-1	CASSENLSGSELGFF	TGTGCCAGCAGTGAAAATCTTAGCGGGAGCGAGTTGGGGTTCTTC
15	TRBJ2-5	.	.	TRBV7-2	CASSLTSDFRETQYF	TGTGCCAGCAGCTTAACTAGTGATTTTCGAGAGACCCAGTACTTC
13	TRBJ2-2	few	.	TRBV7-3	CASSLTRGQELFF	TGTGCCAGCAGCTTAACGCGTGGACAGGAGCTGTTTTTT
15	TRBJ1-2	.	TRBD1	TRBV2	CASSITGGKVYGYTF	TGTGCCAGCAGCATCACAGGGGGCAAAGTCTATGGCTACACCTTC
14	TRBJ2-3	few	.	TRBV5-5	CASSLEWGADTQYF	TGTGCCAGCAGCTTGGAGTGGGGGGCAGATACGCAGTATTTT
17	TRBJ2-1	.	TRBD2	TRBV5-4	CASSLGGTSGRTNEQFF	TGTGCCAGCAGCTTGGGGGGGACTAGCGGGAGGACGAATGAGCAGTTCTTC
15	TRBJ1-2	few	.	TRBV6-5	CASSRAFEGAYGYTF	TGTGCCAGCAGTCGGGCCTTCGAGGGAGCCTATGGCTACACCTTC
15	TRBJ2-3	once	TRBD2	TRBV6-1	CASTGRERATDTQYF	TGTGCCAGCACTGGGCGGGAGAGGGCCACAGATACGCAGTATTTT
15	TRBJ1-2	few	.	TRBV6-6	CASSYSTGGPYGYTF	TGTGCCAGCAGTTACTCGACCGGGGGACCCTATGGCTACACCTTC
16	TRBJ2-1	.	.	TRBV19	CASSIMVSGNDNEQFF	TGTGCCAGTAGTATTATGGTAAGCGGAAACGACAATGAGCAGTTCTTC
14	TRBJ2-7	.	TRBD1	TRBV28	CASSRTGEYYEQYF	TGTGCCAGCAGCCGGACAGGGGAATACTACGAGCAGTACTTC
13	TRBJ2-3	.	TRBD2	TRBV29-1	CSVETSGTDTQYF	TGCAGCGTTGAGACTAGCGGGACAGATACGCAGTATTTT
15	TRBJ2-1	.	TRBD1	TRBV11-1	CASSPDRGVINEQFF	TGTGCCAGCAGTCCGGACAGGGGGGTGATAAATGAGCAGTTCTTC
11	TRBJ1-2	few	TRBD1	TRBV7-9	CASSPGQLDTF	TGTGCCAGCAGCCCGGGACAGCTCGACACCTTC
16	TRBJ2-3	.	TRBD2	TRBV29-1	CSVSTSGTAFTDTQYF	TGCAGCGTGTCGACTAGCGGGACGGCTTTCACAGATACGCAGTATTTT
15	TRBJ2-3	once	.	TRBV7-3	CASSEGATSTDTQYF	TGTGCCAGCAGCGAAGGGGCCACTAGCACAGATACGCAGTATTTT
15	TRBJ1-2	.	.	TRBV5-4	CASSLAGRAYSGYTF	TGTGCCAGCAGCTTGGCAGGCAGGGCCTACAGTGGCTACACCTTC
15	TRBJ1-5	.	.	TRBV7-2	CASSLSGVSNQPQHF	TGTGCCAGCAGCCTGAGCGGGGTTAGCAATCAGCCCCAGCATTTT
14	TRBJ1-1	.	.	TRBV6-6	CASSYAQGNTEAFF	TGTGCCAGCAGTTACGCACAGGGGAACACTGAAGCTTTCTTT
15	TRBJ2-5	.	TRBD1	TRBV14	CASSQWTGLQETQYF	TGTGCCAGCAGCCAATGGACAGGATTACAAGAGACCCAGTACTTC
13	TRBJ2-7	.	.	TRBV5-6	CASSLDSVSEQYF	TGTGCCAGCAGCTTGGACAGTGTCTCCGAGCAGTACTTC
16	TRBJ2-1	.	TRBD2	TRBV11-2	CASSSIQTSGGRDLFF	TGTGCCAGCAGCTCCATCCAAACTAGCGGAGGAAGAGATCTGTTCTTC
15	TRBJ2-7	.	TRBD1	TRBV28	CASNTGGGGSYEQYF	TGTGCCAGCAATACAGGGGGTGGGGGGTCCTACGAGCAGTACTTC
15	TRBJ1-1	.	TRBD1	TRBV5-5	CASSPPQGEFSEAFF	TGTGCCAGCAGCCCTCCACAGGGGGAGTTTTCTGAAGCTTTCTTT
12	TRBJ2-7	few	TRBD1	TRBV27	CASNFPGGEQYF	TGTGCCAGCAACTTTCCAGGGGGCGAGCAGTACTTC
16	TRBJ2-5	.	TRBD2	TRBV18	CASSPSLAGLQETQYF	TGTGCCAGCTCACCATCTCTAGCGGGATTGCAAGAGACCCAGTACTTC
14	TRBJ1-4	.	TRBD1	TRBV7-9	CASSLGTGGEKLFF	TGTGCCAGCAGCTTGGGGACAGGGGGCGAAAAACTGTTTTTT
17	TRBJ2-3	.	.	TRBV7-9	CASSMRPLTGSTDTQYF	TGTGCCAGCAGCATGCGACCCTTAACGGGTAGCACAGATACGCAGTATTTT
15	TRBJ1-1	.	.	TRBV5-8	CASSLAWQGNTEAFF	TGTGCCAGCAGCTTGGCCTGGCAGGGGAACACTGAAGCTTTCTTT
15	TRBJ2-1	.	TRBD2	TRBV27	CASTRGLAGVGEQFF	TGTGCCAGCACCAGGGGACTAGCGGGAGTGGGTGAGCAGTTCTTC
13	TRBJ2-3	.	.	TRBV10-3	CAISNPEWYTQYF	TGTGCCATCTCGAACCCCGAGTGGTATACGCAGTATTTT
11	TRBJ2-7	.	.	TRBV7-2	CASSFSYEQYF	TGTGCCAGCAGCTTTTCTTACGAGCAGTACTTC
15	TRBJ1-1	.	.	TRBV6-6	CASSYGETMNTEAFF	TGTGCCAGCAGTTACGGTGAGACAATGAACACTGAAGCTTTCTTT
17	TRBJ1-1	.	.	TRBV10-3	CAISESKAGWGETEAFF	TGTGCCATCAGTGAGTCTAAGGCCGGTTGGGGGGAAACTGAAGCTTTCTTT
12	TRBJ1-1	.	.	TRBV18	CASTTVNTEAFF	TGTGCCAGCACCACAGTGAACACTGAAGCTTTCTTT
14	TRBJ1-2	once	.	TRBV28	CASSPPLGAEGYTF	TGTGCCAGCAGCCCTCCCCTTGGGGCGGAGGGCTACACCTTC
13	TRBJ1-2	.	TRBD1	TRBV29-1	CSVSQGVGYGYTF	TGCAGCGTCTCACAGGGGGTGGGCTATGGCTACACCTTC
13	TRBJ2-7	.	TRBD2	TRBV2	CASTKLAGSEQYF	TGTGCCAGCACTAAGCTAGCGGGGTCCGAGCAGTACTTC
13	TRBJ1-5	.	TRBD1	TRBV28	CASSRGRGQPQHF	TGTGCCAGCAGCAGGGGGCGCGGGCAGCCCCAGCATTTT
15	TRBJ1-4	.	TRBD1	TRBV19	CASRTRDRGPEKLFF	TGTGCCAGTAGAACCCGGGACAGGGGGCCTGAAAAACTGTTTTTT
16	TRBJ2-1	.	TRBD2	TRBV5-1	CASSIIAGGDYNEQFF	TGCGCCAGCAGCATAATAGCGGGAGGGGACTACAATGAGCAGTTCTTC
13	TRBJ1-1	.	.	TRBV28	CASSLGPYTEAFF	TGTGCCAGCAGTTTAGGGCCCTACACTGAAGCTTTCTTT
15	TRBJ2-7	.	TRBD2	TRBV28	CASSLLAGGDYEQYF	TGTGCCAGCAGTTTATTAGCGGGAGGCGACTACGAGCAGTACTTC